Sequencing of this T cell receptor (beta chain) was carried out in a study of T cell repertoires in cytomegalovirus infection. Across the study: Indications of both CMV infection and matching HLA type were provided by public TCR beta signatures. Study-level results: Carriers of CMV and the relevant HLA type were discriminated by public TCR beta frequency. HLA-C-restricted CMV-specific TCR beta clonotypes prevailed in the ex vivo response.

V lost 5 bases, J lost 4 bases, and 17 bases stayed unmatched. Per germline, CDR1 SGHVS and CDR2 FNYEAQ. This CDR3 is built from 17 residues. TCRdb analysed the reads with MiXCR anew, one entry per CDR3 protein. Here the sample spans under 800,000 distinct CDR3 sequences, roughly 26% being singletons. This clonotype has just a few counts. Its antigen is unknown. J is TRBJ2-7 and V is TRBV7-6; 7 bases agree with TRBD1. The clonotype was recovered from a human donor in good health (CMV status not recorded). Some clones in this sample may be carry-over from other donors' samples. Source material: CD8+ T cells from PBMCs. The CDR3: CASSKTTGFISSYEQYF. The CDR3 DNA sequence: TGTGCCAGCAGCAAAACGACAGGGTTCATTTCCAGTTACGAGCAGTACTTC.